This T cell receptor (beta chain) comes out of a study of T cell responses to AZD1222 COVID-19 vaccine. Generated by immunoSEQ multiplex PCR, the TCRdb table keeps only in-frame clones and is missing some. Of 100,000 to 120,000 clones detected, less than 95% appear once; the ten largest clones hold over 6%. Germline V gene data show CDR1 as MNHEY and CDR2 as SVGEGT. Losses at the gene ends were 2 bases for V and 6 bases for J; bases not matched to a gene: 8. The CDR3 covers 15 residues. The input for sequencing was peripheral blood, taken on day 0 of AZD1222 vaccination. V usage is TRBV6-2 or TRBV6-3 and J usage is TRBJ2-7, with 9 bases that match TRBD1. The TCR sequence derives from an adult in good health. This chain's CDR3 is CASSYPDRGGLEQYF. For the CDR3, the DNA is TGTGCCAGCAGTTACCCAGACAGGGGGGGACTCGAGCAGTACTTC.